Shown below are 19 T cell receptor beta chains from a single sample sequenced in a study of blood T cell repertoires in COVID-19. Measured with immunoSEQ multiplex PCR; TCRdb has only the in-frame clones, and not every one. In the table there are about 240,000 clones, 86% of which are singletons. Sequenced: peripheral blood. The receptors derive from a man older than 75 with acute or convalescent COVID-19.

This chain uses TRBV19 with TRBJ2-3; 13 nucleotides align to TRBD2. The V gene's germline CDR1 is LNHDA and CDR2 SQIVND (reference sequence). This CDR3 is built from 17 residues. V was clipped by 3 bases and J by 8 bases; unmatched bases: 11. The CDR3 coding sequence is TGTGCCAGTAGTATTCCGAGGACTAGCGGGAGCCCCACTACGCAGTATTTT. Its translation is CASSIPRTSGSPTTQYF. Full variable domain (rest looked up from reference TRBV19 and TRBJ2-3): DGGITQSPKYLFRKEGQNVTLSCEQNLNHDAMYWYRQDPGQGLRLIYYSQIVNDFQKGDIAEGYSVSREKKESFPLTVTSAQKNPTAFYLCASSIPRTSGSPTTQYFGPGTRLTVL.

CDR3 loop: CASSLAGQGGPEAFF. CDR3 coding DNA: TGTGCCAGCAGCTTGGCGGGACAGGGGGGCCCTGAAGCTTTCTTT. The chain is built from TRBV11-2 and TRBJ1-1, with TRBD1 matching 11 bases. The CDR3 runs to 15 residues. Trimming at V came to 3 bases and at J to 6 bases, leaving 6 bases not matched to a gene. Looked up from germline, CDR1 is SGHAT and CDR2 is FQNNGV. Full variable domain (rest looked up from reference TRBV11-2 and TRBJ1-1): EAGVAQSPRYKIIEKRQSVAFWCNPISGHATLYWYQQILGQGPKLLIQFQNNGVVDDSQLPKDRFSAERLKGVDSTLKIQPAKLEDSAVYLCASSLAGQGGPEAFFGQGTRLTVV.

The gene calls are TRBV6-5 and TRBJ1-1, with D unclear. CDR1 and CDR2 (germline): MNHEY, SVGAGI. This CDR3 contains 13 residues. Trimming took off 5 bases at V and 1 base at J, with 8 bases between the two ends. In nucleotides, the CDR3 is TGTGCCAGCAGTCCCGTCGGGAACACTGAAGCTTTCTTT. Translating gives CASSPVGNTEAFF.

The V and J genes are TRBV27 and TRBJ1-6, with D unclear. Trimming removed 4 bases at V and 7 bases at J, with 8 bases between. In germline, CDR1 is MNHEY, CDR2 SMNVEV (reference sequence). The CDR3 runs to 13 residues. Written as DNA, the CDR3 is TGTGCCAGCAGTTCCTACAGAAATTCACCCCTCCACTTT. It translates to CASSSYRNSPLHF.

V is TRBV18 and J is TRBJ2-6; unclear D gene. The CDR3 contains 17 residues. Per the germline V gene, CDR1 is KGHSH and CDR2 is LQKENI. V lost 1 base and J 2 bases, leaving 12 bases between the germline ends. CDR3 nucleotide sequence: TGTGCCAGCTCACCACGAACAGTACCTCCTGGGGCCAACGTCCTGACTTTC. Its protein product is CASSPRTVPPGANVLTF.

This clone has only one observation. The CDR3 DNA sequence: TGTGCCAGCAGTGTGACGGGACAGTCTAGCACAGATACGCAGTATTTT. Translating gives CASSVTGQSSTDTQYF. The V gene is TRBV6-1, the J gene TRBJ2-3; 7 bases line up with TRBD1. V was pared by 4 bases and J by 0 bases, with 7 bases of the junction left unmatched. Germline V CDR1 and CDR2: MNHNS, SASEGT. The CDR3 spans 16 residues.

The chain joins TRBV9 to TRBJ1-5, with D perhaps TRBD1 (5 bases). The V gene lost 4 bases and the J gene lost 4 bases, with 9 bases spanning the gap. CDR1 and CDR2 from the germline V gene are SGDLS and YYNGEE. The CDR3 has 13 amino acids. The CDR3, as DNA: TGTGCCAGCAGCTCAGGGCCAAATCAGCCCCAGCATTTT. This encodes CASSSGPNQPQHF.

This chain links TRBV6-5 with TRBJ1-5, with TRBD1 matching over 12 bases. The CDR3 has 15 residues. Germline CDR1 MNHEY, CDR2 SVGAGI. V lost 5 bases to trimming and J lost 6 bases; unmatched junction nucleotides: 5. CDR3 nucleotides: TGTGCCAGCAGTACCAGGGACAGGGGGCGTCAGCCCCAGCATTTT. Encoded protein: CASSTRDRGRQPQHF.

The rearrangement links TRBV6-5 to TRBJ1-1, with 7 bases matching TRBD1. This CDR3 spans 14 amino acids. V lost 4 bases and J lost 2; bases outside the gene matches: 4. The germline V gene encodes CDR1 MNHEY and CDR2 SVGAGI. The CDR3 reads CASSLGQLNTEAFF. DNA of the CDR3: TGTGCCAGCAGTTTGGGACAGCTTAACACTGAAGCTTTCTTT.

The chain combines TRBV3-1 (or the pseudogene TRBV3-2) with TRBJ2-7; 8 positions match TRBD1. V was pared by 5 bases and J by 3 bases, with 9 bases of the junction left unmatched. Germline CDR1 LGHDT, CDR2 YNNKEL (reference sequence). CDR3 length: 15 residues. CDR3 bases: TGTGCCAGCAGCAAATCCGGGACAGGTCGCTACGAGCAGTACTTC. It encodes CASSKSGTGRYEQYF.

This rearrangement joins TRBV28 to TRBJ1-5; the D gene is possibly TRBD1 (6 bases). CDR3 size: 15 residues. V was trimmed by 6 bases and J by 3 bases, leaving 15 bases between them. The germline V gene has CDR1 MDHEN and CDR2 SYDVKM. CDR3 amino acids: CASRIQGGFNQPQHF. Here the CDR3 DNA reads TGTGCCAGCAGGATACAGGGCGGATTCAATCAGCCCCAGCATTTT.

This clone has only one observation. The genes are TRBV27 and TRBJ1-2, with a weak D call TRBD1 (6 bases). V gave up 5 bases and J gave up 4 bases, with 11 bases separating them. Germline V lookup: CDR1 MNHEY, CDR2 SMNVEV (reference sequence). The CDR3 totals 13 residues. In nucleotides, the CDR3 is TGTGCCAGCAGTAGAACAGGGACCTATGGCTACACCTTC. It encodes CASSRTGTYGYTF.

As DNA, the CDR3 is TGTGCCAGCAGCTTAATGGACGGGACACAAGTCTACAATGAGCAGTTCTTC. Translated, it gives CASSLMDGTQVYNEQFF. V gene TRBV7-3 combines with J gene TRBJ2-1, with TRBD1 as a possible D gene (6 bases). The CDR3 runs 17 residues. CDR1 and CDR2 (germline): SGHTA, FQGTGA. Between the trimmed V and J ends, which lost 1 base and 3 bases, there was a span of 16 bases.

On this clone: Distinct nucleotide sequences in the sample also encode this CDR3. This chain joins TRBV5-1 and TRBJ1-1; 8 bases are shared with TRBD1. V was pared by 3 bases and J by 4 bases, with 2 bases of the junction left unmatched. Germline-derived CDR1 and CDR2 are SGHRS and YFSETQ. This CDR3 spans 13 amino acids. CDR3 bases: TGCGCCAGCAGCTCACAGGGGGGCACTGAAGCTTTCTTT. Protein: CASSSQGGTEAFF.

The chain links TRBV7-9 to TRBJ2-5; no definite D call. Germline V gene data show CDR1 as SEHNR and CDR2 as FQNEAQ (reference sequence). The V gene lost 4 bases and the J gene lost 2 bases, with 11 bases spanning the gap. The CDR3 runs to 14 residues. The CDR3 sequence: CASSSVLQQETQYF. In DNA form, the CDR3 reads TGTGCCAGCAGCTCCGTCTTGCAGCAAGAGACCCAGTACTTC.

The chain combines TRBV10-3 with TRBJ2-7; 7 nucleotides line up with TRBD2. Germline CDR1 ENHRY, CDR2 SYGVKD. The CDR3 extends over 15 amino acids. J was trimmed by 4 bases and V by 9 bases; bases with no gene match: 15. CDR3 nucleotides: TGTGCCATTACCCCTGGCGGGAGCGGGGTATACGAGCAGTACTTC. Translating it yields CAITPGGSGVYEQYF.

This chain joins TRBV9 and TRBJ2-5; 7 bases match TRBD1. V lost 2 bases and J lost 1; bases outside the gene matches: 2. This CDR3 spans 14 amino acids. Germline lookup yields CDR1 SGDLS and CDR2 YYNGEE. The CDR3 sequence: CASSVGQFQETQYF. CDR3 nucleotides: TGTGCCAGCAGCGTGGGACAGTTCCAAGAGACCCAGTACTTC.

The chain uses TRBV3-1 (or the pseudogene TRBV3-2) and TRBJ1-6; possibly TRBD1 for D (6 bases). CDR3 length equals 14 residues. CDR1 is LGHDT and CDR2 is YNNKEL in the germline V gene (reference sequence). V lost 4 bases to trimming and J lost 10 bases, with 14 bases between them. CDR3 coding DNA: TGTGCCAGCAGCCTGTCGGCAGGGGAGTCACCCCTCCACTTT. It is translated as CASSLSAGESPLHF.

This clone turned up a few times. The chain recombines TRBV28 with TRBJ2-3; 12 nucleotides agree with TRBD2. Germline CDR1 MDHEN, CDR2 SYDVKM. There are 13 residues in the CDR3. V lost 6 bases and J lost 10; bases outside the gene matches: 5. The CDR3 loop reads CASRRTSGTAQYF. The CDR3, as DNA: TGTGCCAGCAGGCGGACTAGCGGGACGGCGCAGTATTTT. Supplemented by reference TRBV28 and TRBJ2-3, the full variable domain reads DVKVTQSSRYLVKRTGEKVFLECVQDMDHENMFWYRQDPGLGLRLIYFSYDVKMKEKGDIPEGYSVSREKKERFSLILESASTNQTSMYLCASRRTSGTAQYFGPGTRLTVL.